The 13 T cell receptor beta chains reported below all come from one sample, sequenced in a study of preoperative IRX-2 immunotherapy in early breast cancer (dated by TCRdb to the late 2010s). In light of the paper, this sample's treatment or condition label describes: preoperative locoregional IRX-2 cytokine immunotherapy. Library preparation was by the immunoSEQ multiplex PCR assay. TCRdb mirrors the immuneACCESS table, restricted to in-frame sequences. Some clones are absent from its copies; in checked studies, under half trace to an unresolved V gene, and the reason for the others is unknown. The sample records about 15,000 clones, around 90% of which are singletons. Together, the top ten hold roughly 29% of the sample. This sample was gathered from a patient treated with IRX-2 immunotherapy. Receptors originate from a human donor with breast cancer.

In its sample, this clone was seen once. V and J are TRBV6-5 and TRBJ1-5, with no clear D. Trimming shortened V by 0 bases and J by 3 bases, and 9 bases separated the two germline ends. The CDR3 runs to 15 residues. CDR1 and CDR2 (germline): MNHEY, SVGAGI. CDR3 amino acids: CASSYSYGNNQPQHF. The CDR3 bases are TGTGCCAGCAGTTACTCTTACGGGAACAATCAGCCCCAGCATTTT.

This chain joins TRBV2 and TRBJ2-7; the match to TRBD1 covers 7 bases. V lost 6 bases, J lost 5 bases, and 7 bases stayed unmatched. There are 13 residues in the CDR3. CDR1 is SNHLY, CDR2 FYNNEI, per germline. This CDR3 is CASRLDRVNEQYV. For the CDR3, the DNA is TGTGCCAGCAGACTCGACAGGGTGAACGAGCAGTACGTC.

The rearrangement uses TRBV7-3 and TRBJ2-7; 9 nucleotides align to TRBD1. CDR1 and CDR2 (germline): SGHTA, FQGTGA. Germline trimming cut 3 bases from V and 4 bases from J; bases unmatched to any gene: 7. CDR3 size: 15 residues. In nucleotides, the CDR3 is TGTGCCAGCAGCTTCGAACAGGGGGCTGTATACGAGCAGTACTTC. It yields the protein CASSFEQGAVYEQYF.

J is TRBJ2-1 and V is TRBV21-1; the listed D gene, TRBD2, was not tested against the DNA. TRBV21-1 is an annotated pseudogene. This CDR3 comprises 16 residues. The CDR3 region has the DNA TGTGCCAGCAGCGGACTGACTAGCGGGGTAGACAATGAGCAGTTCTTC. Amino acids: CASSGLTSGVDNEQFF.

This sequence joins TRBV11-3 and TRBJ2-7; unclear D gene. Germline CDR1 reads SGHNT; CDR2 reads YENEEA. Trimming stripped 1 base from V and 1 base from J, with 2 bases between. CDR3 length: 12 residues. The CDR3 loop is CASSLGSYEQYF. The CDR3 nucleotides read TGTGCCAGCAGCTTAGGTTCCTACGAGCAGTACTTC. Supplemented by reference TRBV11-3 and TRBJ2-7, the full variable domain reads EAGVVQSPRYKIIEKKQPVAFWCNPISGHNTLYWYLQNLGQGPELLIRYENEEAVDDSQLPKDRFSAERLKGVDSTLKIQPAELGDSAVYLCASSLGSYEQYFGPGTRLTVT.

This chain joins TRBV18 and TRBJ2-1; D tentatively reads TRBD1 or TRBD2 (6 bases each). CDR3 length equals 15 residues. The V gene's germline CDR1 is KGHSH and CDR2 LQKENI. Trimming removed 3 bases from V and 4 bases from J, with 13 bases in between. The CDR3 sequence is CASSPPGAEYNEQFF. The CDR3 DNA sequence: TGTGCCAGCTCACCTCCGGGGGCAGAATACAATGAGCAGTTCTTC.

The chain carries TRBV2 and TRBJ1-5; D unresolved. Per the germline V gene, CDR1 is SNHLY and CDR2 is FYNNEI. V shed 11 bases and J shed 2 bases, with 16 bases lying between them. This CDR3 is 14 amino acids long. For the CDR3, the DNA is TGTGCCGGTTCAAAGGACGGAGGCAATCAGCCCCAGCATTTT. Translating gives CAGSKDGGNQPQHF.

The chain couples TRBV7-9 to TRBJ1-1, with 10 nucleotides matching TRBD1. The CDR3 consists of 16 residues. V was pared by 5 bases and J by 4 bases, with 10 bases of the junction left unmatched. The germline V gene has CDR1 SEHNR and CDR2 FQNEAQ (reference sequence). The CDR3 bases are TGTGCCAGCAGCCGGACAGGGGGGGAGTCGGGCACTGAAGCTTTCTTT. Residues: CASSRTGGESGTEAFF. The variable domain in full, with the rest retrieved from reference TRBV7-9 and TRBJ1-1, is DTGVSQNPRHKITKRGQNVTFRCDPISEHNRLYWYRQTLGQGPEFLTYFQNEAQLEKSRLLSDRFSAERPKGSFSTLEIQRTEQGDSAMYLCASSRTGGESGTEAFFGQGTRLTVV.

The rearrangement links TRBV13 to TRBJ2-1, with TRBD2 as a possible D gene (6 bases). The germline V gene has CDR1 PRHDT and CDR2 FYEKMQ (reference sequence). The V end was cut by 3 bases, the J end by 9 bases, with 15 bases between. This CDR3 spans 14 amino acids. CDR3 nucleotides: TGTGCCAGCAGCTTTCACCTGCGGGGCATTGAGCAGTTCTTC. This encodes CASSFHLRGIEQFF.

J is TRBJ1-2 and V is TRBV2; D is ambiguous. Deletions cut 7 bases from V and 5 bases from J, with 8 bases between. Germline loops: CDR1 SNHLY, CDR2 FYNNEI. CDR3 length: 11 residues. In nucleotides, the CDR3 is TGTGCCAGCAAGGGAGAGTATGGCTACACCTTC. This translates into CASKGEYGYTF. Full variable domain (remainder filled in from reference TRBV2 and TRBJ1-2): EPEVTQTPSHQVTQMGQEVILRCVPISNHLYFYWYRQILGQKVEFLVSFYNNEISEKSEIFDDQFSVERPDGSNFTLKIRSTKLEDSAMYFCASKGEYGYTFGSGTRLTVV.

This chain joins TRBV2 and TRBJ2-3; 13 positions agree with TRBD2. Losses at the gene ends were 8 bases for V and 5 bases for J; bases not matched to a gene: 7. Germline assignment: CDR1 SNHLY and CDR2 FYNNEI. This CDR3 region has 15 residues. This CDR3 reads CASVPGLAGIDTQYF. The CDR3 nucleotides are TGTGCCAGCGTACCGGGACTAGCGGGGATAGATACGCAGTATTTT.

This chain links TRBV2 with TRBJ2-3, with no clear D. Trimming stripped 4 bases from V and 3 bases from J, with 8 bases between. This CDR3 is built from 13 residues. From germline, CDR1 is SNHLY and CDR2 FYNNEI. CDR3 in amino acids: CASSASETDTQYF. In nucleotides, the CDR3 is TGTGCCAGCAGTGCTTCAGAGACAGATACGCAGTATTTT.

About this clone: A far larger clone is off by one base, so a read error is likely. V gene TRBV1 combines with J gene TRBJ2-5; TRBD2, as called in the table, went unchecked against the DNA. TRBV1 represents a pseudogene. The CDR3 is 15 residues long. The CDR3 region has the DNA TGCACCAGCAGCCCAGAAGCTAGCCCCCGGGAGACCCAGTACTTC. Its translation is CTSSPEASPRETQYF.